Detailed here is one T cell receptor (beta chain). It has no known antigen specificity. No quality values exist for individual bases; no much larger clone is one base distant. CDR1 and CDR2 (LGHNA, YSLEER) derive from the germline V gene. Clipping removes 1 base from V and 6 bases from J, with 3 as the unmatched junction base count. The CDR3 runs 16 residues from the cysteine to the phenylalanine. CDR3 DNA is the only sequence kept; it has 48 bases, read in frame from the first base. The library was produced with the immunoSEQ multiplex PCR assay. RNA was extracted from all samples and reverse transcribed into cDNA, which served as template for TCR sequencing. First-strand cDNA was synthesized using SuperScript III with a 2:1 mix of oligo-dT and random hexamers. A synthetic immune receptor repertoire was used to gauge amplification bias, and whatever bias remained was removed computationally. Turning to the authors' computational methods: Raw reads were preprocessed to remove errors, and CDR3 was defined by IMGT conventions from the conserved cysteine to phenylalanine. Clonality was calculated as 1 minus Shannon entropy normalized by log2 of the number of productive unique TCRs. Whether scalp clones were CD4 or CD8 was inferred by matching scalp TCRbeta sequences against CD4 and CD8 repertoires sorted from blood. In its TCRdb copy, this immuneACCESS table keeps in-frame sequences only and misses some clones. Where compared with another copy, unresolved V genes explain less than half of these, and the others have no known cause. Clone size and V and J calls were adopted from that table, with D and trimming inferred from the DNA. Counted in this sample were 150,000 to 200,000 clones; about three fifths of them appeared once. In total, the top ten clones hold 1.3% of the sample.

This specimen's treatment or condition label, interpreted: oral pan-JAK inhibitor, 5-10 mg twice daily. Lesional scalp punch biopsies and peripheral blood were obtained from alopecia areata patients. PBMCs were isolated by density centrifugation and stained for CD3, CD4 and CD8, and CD4+ and CD8+ T cells were sorted on a FACSAria. These data originate in a study of CD8+ T cells in alopecia areata (dated by TCRdb to 2017 to 2018). As for the study more broadly: Treated patients were enrolled in an open-label pilot trial of oral tofacitinib at 5 to 10 mg twice daily for moderate-to-severe alopecia areata. Tofacitinib-treated patients had biopsies at baseline and at 4 and 24 weeks of treatment, with a later scalp biopsy in several patients. Human TCRbeta sequencing covered scalp tissue and sorted CD4+ and CD8+ peripheral blood T cells from patchy and totalis/universalis alopecia areata patients and healthy controls. Tofacitinib was administered for 6 to 18 months, and 6 months of follow-up off drug were then conducted to assess delayed response and recurrence. In treated patients, disease severity was measured using the SALT score, which gives the percentage of scalp surface area affected. TCRbeta CDR3 regions were amplified by immunoSEQ multiplex PCR with 35 Vbeta forward and 13 Jbeta reverse primers. RNA was extracted with the PAXgene miRNA kit for fixed scalp, the miRNeasy kit for PBMCs, and the RNeasy kit for mouse skin. Scalp clonality was compared across normal scalp (n=4), patchy alopecia areata scalp (n=8), and alopecia totalis/universalis scalp (n=8). To study T cell clonal expansion in alopecia areata, the researchers applied high-throughput TCRbeta sequencing to both the C3H/HeJ mouse model and human patients.

What the work shows at the level of the full study, not this receptor alone: Shared TCR sequences between patients were less evident than in mice, which may be partly attributable to HLA diversity in the patient population. The treated cohort was small, with a single nonresponder, so links between baseline CD8+ expansion and response need larger studies. Compared with normal scalp, lesional scalp had higher clonality and more expanded CD8+ clones, particularly in alopecia totalis/universalis, a pattern that suggests antigenic drive. With tofacitinib, both scalp clonality and the number of expanded CD8+ clones among the top 100 scalp clones went down significantly. During tofacitinib treatment, many expanded lesional clones stuck around in both scalp and blood, and this persistence may partly explain why relapse happens after treatment is stopped. Unlike mouse skin, which is dominated by gammadelta T cells, normal human skin has resident alphabeta T cells that are also sequenced, and this complicates analysis of the scalp TCR repertoire.

Specimen: CD4+ T cells sorted from blood, collected around week 50, from a patient treated with tofacitinib. The receptor was derived from a human donor with alopecia areata. This chain joins TRBV4-3 to TRBJ2-4, with 13 central nucleotides matching TRBD2. The CDR3 protein is CASSQGGTSGANIQYF. The base sequence is TGCGCCAGCAGCCAAGGTGGGACTAGCGGGGCAAACATTCAGTACTTC.